The entry below describes one T cell receptor (beta chain). Its antigen is currently not known. Base quality data are lacking; no much larger clone is found one base away. The donors were around 39 Caucasian individuals from Russia, aged roughly 6 to 90 years, who were systemically healthy. Ten milliliters of peripheral blood were drawn from each donor into EDTA-treated Vacutainer tubes. Ficoll-Paque density-gradient centrifugation was used to isolate PBMCs, with at least 7 million per sample. Trizol reagent was used to extract total RNA from PBMCs, with at least 5.5 micrograms per sample. The percentages of naive CD45RAhigh/CD27high T cells were determined by flow cytometry on a PBMC aliquot from every donor. The library was prepared using 5' RACE. Sequencing instrument: Illumina HiSeq 2500. A second roughly 6 to 12 cycle PCR used a sample-barcoded 5' primer and a J-beta primer mix. A template-switch 5' adaptor carrying 12 random nucleotides introduced a unique molecular identifier onto each TCR beta cDNA molecule. Each sample yielded at least 2.5 million CDR3-containing paired-end reads. All of the RNA was converted into first-strand cDNA using the Mint cDNA synthesis kit, with a TRBC-specific oligonucleotide serving as the primer. After uracil-DNA glycosylase treatment, a first 18-cycle PCR used universal primers M1SS and BC2_uni_R on all cDNA. The paper's processing steps were these. For normalization, 1 million high-quality reads were randomly selected from each sample, with every read carrying a distinct molecular identifier. Instead of being binned into consensus sequences, reads with shared molecular identifiers were discarded. CDR3 identification, clonotype clustering and error correction used MiTCR with a Q25 quality threshold and the strictest error-elimination algorithm. Lower-bound total TCR beta diversity was estimated with a nonparametric unseen species model using Euler transformation. TCRdb trimmed the raw reads at Q25, called clones with MiXCR and kept productive beta chains. One record per CDR3 amino acid sequence lists the most common genes and DNA. Here the V and J calls rest on TCRdb's processing, not on the authors' analysis. The sample profile shows over 750,000 distinct CDR3 sequences; 20% to 25% of them were found once. The ten largest clones add up to 9% to 9.5% of the sample.

This sample is part of a study of blood T cells in healthy people across ages (dated by TCRdb to between 2015 and 2017). Notes on the research overall: In model experiments, template switching captured about one uniquely barcoded TCR beta cDNA molecule for every two T cells. To track age-related changes in TCR beta repertoire diversity, the study relied on deep sequencing normalized with unique cDNA molecular identifiers. The donors were split into four age groups: young (average around 17 years), middle-aged (39), aged (roughly 65) and long-lived (about 74). Using the same blood draw, the study looked at two additional independent replicas of 1 million unique cDNA reads for two donors, one aged 18 to 30 and the other aged 80 or older. On the study overall, not on this receptor specifically: Because profiling used bulk unsorted PBMCs, naive and antigen-experienced compartments could not be compared conclusively. Estimates of total diversity based on one million sequenced T cells were regarded as lower bounds and as underestimates. The long-lived group showed more naive CD4+ T cells, fewer expanded clones and increased TCR diversity than the aged group, suggesting age selection. There was a strong correlation between observed TCR beta diversity and the percentage of naive T cells measured by flow cytometry. Because the CMV infection status of the donors was unknown, age-related changes in expanded clonotypes may potentially have been confounded. As age increased, observed TCR beta diversity per million T cells dropped in a roughly linear way, and a significant reduction was already evident by age 40.

These data were also reused for a study on T cells of mothers and their children. In that second paper, the authors write: Donors were nine systemically healthy Caucasian individuals: three mothers and their six children. cDNA synthesis consumed the entire amount of extracted RNA, loaded at about 1.5 ug RNA in each 15 ul reaction. In the second PCR, the M1S primer introduced both the sample barcodes and 2-4 random nucleotides. Each mother yielded over 8.5 million TCR beta CDR3 reads and each child roughly 2.9 million reads. Thymic selection similarly shapes TCR recombination output in related and unrelated pairs, with minor effect from inherited differences. Normalized repertoire overlap in related mother-child pairs was always slightly higher than in unrelated mother-child pairs, but the difference was never significant. No persistent microchimeric T cell clones were detected, at a sensitivity of roughly 99 clones per million clonotypes. In the study, deep NGS was used to compare the TCR beta repertoires of mothers and children, and features distinguishing related mother-child pairs from unrelated individuals were sought. Mothers averaged roughly 40 +/- 4 years of age and children averaged approximately 11 +/- 4 years. After adapters were ligated using NEBNext reagents, the libraries underwent 100+100 nt paired-end sequencing on an Illumina HiSeq 2000. To avoid cross-contamination, the mother libraries and the child libraries were prepared a month apart and sequenced in separate runs. Each donor had between roughly 450,000 and 2,300,000 distinct TCR beta clonotypes identified. Naive TCR beta clonotypes were estimated from low-frequency clonotypes matched to each donor's FACS-determined naive share, without sorting.

Sample: blood. The TCR originated in a boy aged 10-17 years in good health.

The CDR3 protein: CSVEGWRDDTGELFF. The nucleotide sequence reads TGCAGCGTTGAAGGTTGGAGGGACGACACCGGGGAGCTGTTTTTT. The chain is encoded by TRBV29-1 joined to TRBJ2-2; 6 matching bases give a weak D call of TRBD2. The germline V gene sets CDR1 to SQVTM and CDR2 to ANQGSEA. Trimming removed 1 base from V and 3 bases from J, leaving 12 bases between the germline ends. CDR3 length: 15 amino acids, cysteine to phenylalanine. Only the CDR3 portion is preserved as DNA: 45 bases, with reading frame beginning at the first base.